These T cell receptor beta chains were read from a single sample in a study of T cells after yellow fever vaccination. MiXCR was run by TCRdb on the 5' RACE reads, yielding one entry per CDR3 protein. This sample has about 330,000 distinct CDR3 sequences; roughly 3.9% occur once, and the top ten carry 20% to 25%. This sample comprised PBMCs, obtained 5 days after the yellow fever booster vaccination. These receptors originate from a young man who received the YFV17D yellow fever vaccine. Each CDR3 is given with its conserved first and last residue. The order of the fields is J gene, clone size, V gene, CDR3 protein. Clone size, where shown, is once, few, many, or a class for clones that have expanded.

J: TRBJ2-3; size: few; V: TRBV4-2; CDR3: CASSQGGLSRGGRTDTQYF
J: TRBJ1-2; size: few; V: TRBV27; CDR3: CASSFLAGADGYTF
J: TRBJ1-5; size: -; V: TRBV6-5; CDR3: CASSHRGQPQHF
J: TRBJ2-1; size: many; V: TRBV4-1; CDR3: CASSQIDMISYNEQFF
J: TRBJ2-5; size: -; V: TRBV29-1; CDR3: CSVSSLRAQYF
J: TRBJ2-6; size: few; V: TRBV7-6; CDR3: CASSIYVRANVLTF
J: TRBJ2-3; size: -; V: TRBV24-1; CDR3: CATSDSKVGTRGDTQYF
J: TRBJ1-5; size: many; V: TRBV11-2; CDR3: CASSSQNNQPQHF
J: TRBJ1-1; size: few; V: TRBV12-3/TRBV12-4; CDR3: CASRMTGGVTEAFF
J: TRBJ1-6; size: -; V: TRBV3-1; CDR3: CASSQDIDIRNSPLHF
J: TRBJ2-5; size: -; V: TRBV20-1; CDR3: CSARRGIETQYF
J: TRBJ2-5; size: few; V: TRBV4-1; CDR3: CASSQVLAGGPETQYF
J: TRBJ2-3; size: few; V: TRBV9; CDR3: CASSTSGGDTDTQYF
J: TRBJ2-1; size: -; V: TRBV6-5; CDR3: CASSYLLAGGPDEQFF
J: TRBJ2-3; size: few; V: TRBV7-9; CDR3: CASSNDRRLDTQYF
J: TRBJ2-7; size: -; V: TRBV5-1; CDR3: CASGLTNEQYF
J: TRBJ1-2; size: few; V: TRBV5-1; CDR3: CASSSTGPHYGYTF
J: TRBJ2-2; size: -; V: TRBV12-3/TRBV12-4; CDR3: CASTPSSTGELFF
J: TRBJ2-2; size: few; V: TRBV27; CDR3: CASTWTGATGELFF
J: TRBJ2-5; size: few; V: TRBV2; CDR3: CASIRSGRTQETQYF
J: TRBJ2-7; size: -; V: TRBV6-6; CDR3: CASSYTVLEAYEQYF
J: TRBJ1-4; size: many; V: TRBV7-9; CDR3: CASSPRGPTNEKLFF
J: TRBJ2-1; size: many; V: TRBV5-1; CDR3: CASSLIAGSYNEQFF
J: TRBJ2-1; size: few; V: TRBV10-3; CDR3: CAISAGLAGRNEQFF
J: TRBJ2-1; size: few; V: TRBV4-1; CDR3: CASSPTSVGGPDEQFF
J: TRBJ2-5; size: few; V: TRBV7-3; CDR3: CASSLNGGMETQYF
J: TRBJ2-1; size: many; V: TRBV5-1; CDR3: CASSFGETYNEQFF
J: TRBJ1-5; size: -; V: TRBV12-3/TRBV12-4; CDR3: CASSLGTLTRPQHF
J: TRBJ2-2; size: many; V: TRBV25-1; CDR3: CASSSQRGYYTGELFF
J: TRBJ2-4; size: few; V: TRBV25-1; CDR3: CASSGLGAEAKNIQYF
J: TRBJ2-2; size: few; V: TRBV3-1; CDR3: CASSQLGTGELFF
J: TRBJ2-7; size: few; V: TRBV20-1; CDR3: CSASQASYEQYF
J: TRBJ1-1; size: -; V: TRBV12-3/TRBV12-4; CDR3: CASRPPRGFDPAFF
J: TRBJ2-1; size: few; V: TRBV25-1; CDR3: CASSASVFGDSSYNEQFF
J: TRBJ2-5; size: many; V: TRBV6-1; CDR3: CASRGLGGETQYF
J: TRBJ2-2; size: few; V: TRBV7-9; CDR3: CASTKLSAGELFF
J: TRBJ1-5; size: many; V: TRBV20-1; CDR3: CSARRGQGNQPQHF
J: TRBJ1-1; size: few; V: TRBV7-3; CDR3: CASREQGASEAFF
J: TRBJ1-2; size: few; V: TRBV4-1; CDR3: CASSQVGQGSDGYTF
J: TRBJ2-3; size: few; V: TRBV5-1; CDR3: CASRTATGAASTDTQYF
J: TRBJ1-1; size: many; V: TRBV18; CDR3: CASSPRSNEAFF
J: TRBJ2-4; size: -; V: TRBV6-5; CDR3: CASRMSGIAKNIQYF
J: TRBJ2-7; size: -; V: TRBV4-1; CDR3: CASSQGSGSGGARSYEQYF
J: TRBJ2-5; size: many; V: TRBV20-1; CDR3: CSAPAAGREQETQYF
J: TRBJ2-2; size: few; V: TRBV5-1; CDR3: CASSWTSTNTGELFF
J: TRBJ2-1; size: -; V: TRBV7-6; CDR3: CASSLDRGGDEQFF
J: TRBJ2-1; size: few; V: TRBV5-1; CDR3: CASSLRGDPYNEQFF
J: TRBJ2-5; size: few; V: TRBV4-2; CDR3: CASSQVYIVASGGEETQYF